The clone carrying this T cell receptor beta chain was recorded a few times. This sample is drawn from a study of regulatory T cells in long-lasting Graves disease. Across the whole study: The term persistent Graves' disease signified upward of 5 years on antithyroid drugs with positive TSH receptor antibodies.

Trimming took 6 bases from V and 3 from J, leaving 15 bases between them. This CDR3 comprises 14 residues. CDR1 is SGHAT and CDR2 is FQNNGV in the germline V gene. Time point in this sample: persistent/refractory GD, antithyroid drugs over 5 years with positive TRAb. PBMC RNA was the source of the TCR library. The authors built TCR beta libraries using iRepertoire HTBI primers and Arm-PCR of CDR3 regions. TCRdb itself ran the multiplex PCR reads through MiXCR, one entry per CDR3 protein. The table lists 400,000 to 500,000 distinct CDR3 sequences, 20% of them singletons. The input for sequencing was peripheral blood mononuclear cells (PBMCs), taken when the disease was refractory, from a patient treated with antithyroid drugs. The chain recombines TRBV11-2 with TRBJ2-7, with a tentative D call TRBD2 (5 bases). The clonotype originates from a female donor with Graves disease. As DNA, the CDR3 is TGTGCCAGCAGTCTACTAGGCAGCCGCTACGAGCAGTACTTC. Translating gives CASSLLGSRYEQYF.